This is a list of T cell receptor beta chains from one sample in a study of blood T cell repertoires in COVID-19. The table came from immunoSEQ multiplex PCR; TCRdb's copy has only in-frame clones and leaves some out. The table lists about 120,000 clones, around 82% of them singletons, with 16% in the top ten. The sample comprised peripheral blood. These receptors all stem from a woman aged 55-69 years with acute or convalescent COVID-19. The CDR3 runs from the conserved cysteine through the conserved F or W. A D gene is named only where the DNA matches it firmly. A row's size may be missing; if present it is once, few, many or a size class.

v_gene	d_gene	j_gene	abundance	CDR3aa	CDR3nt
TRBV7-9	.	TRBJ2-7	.	CASSRLAVTSYEQYF	TGTGCCAGCAGCCGATTAGCGGTAACCTCCTACGAGCAGTACTTC
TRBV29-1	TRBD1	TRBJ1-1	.	CSVGQGEWGNTEAFF	TGCAGCGTGGGACAGGGGGAGTGGGGGAACACTGAAGCTTTCTTT
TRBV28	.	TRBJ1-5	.	CASSPAGRDSNQPQHF	TGTGCCAGCAGTCCGGCAGGCAGGGATAGCAATCAGCCCCAGCATTTT
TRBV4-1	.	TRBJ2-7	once	CASSQVLTGEQYF	TGCGCCAGCAGCCAAGTCTTAACGGGCGAGCAGTACTTC
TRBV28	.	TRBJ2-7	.	CASSFRSRRGVYEQYF	TGTGCCAGCAGTTTCCGTAGTCGGCGGGGTGTCTACGAGCAGTACTTC
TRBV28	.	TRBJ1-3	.	CASSLTGSPGNTIYF	TGTGCCAGCAGTTTAACGGGATCCCCTGGAAACACCATATATTTT
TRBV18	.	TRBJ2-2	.	CATSQGLNTGELFF	TGTGCCACTTCACAGGGATTGAACACCGGGGAGCTGTTTTTT
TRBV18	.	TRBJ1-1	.	CASSPFLGASEAFF	TGTGCCAGCTCACCATTTCTGGGGGCTTCTGAAGCTTTCTTT
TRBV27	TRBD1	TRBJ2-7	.	CASRKGAPGYEQYF	TGTGCCAGCAGGAAGGGGGCTCCTGGGTACGAGCAGTACTTC
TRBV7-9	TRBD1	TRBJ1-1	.	CASSLRDRPNTEAFF	TGTGCCAGCAGCTTACGGGACAGGCCGAACACTGAAGCTTTCTTT
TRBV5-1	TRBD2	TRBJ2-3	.	CASSSGGALTDTQYF	TGCGCCAGCAGCTCCGGGGGGGCCCTCACAGATACGCAGTATTTT
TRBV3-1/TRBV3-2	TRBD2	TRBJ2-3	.	CASSQESAGWTDTQYF	TGTGCCAGCAGCCAAGAATCAGCGGGGTGGACAGATACGCAGTATTTT
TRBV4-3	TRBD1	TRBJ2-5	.	CASSQGEGQEETQYF	TGCGCCAGCAGCCAAGGGGAAGGACAGGAAGAGACCCAGTACTTC
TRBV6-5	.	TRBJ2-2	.	CASSLQNAGELFF	TGTGCCAGCAGCCTCCAGAATGCCGGGGAGCTGTTTTTT
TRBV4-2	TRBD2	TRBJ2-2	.	CASSQGASGGTGELFF	TGTGCCAGCAGCCAAGGTGCTAGCGGGGGCACCGGGGAGCTGTTTTTT
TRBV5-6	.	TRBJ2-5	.	CASSFGGGETQYF	TGTGCCAGCAGCTTCGGGGGTGGGGAGACCCAGTACTTC
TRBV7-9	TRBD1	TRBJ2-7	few	CASGRQGTYEQYF	TGTGCCAGCGGCCGACAGGGGACCTACGAGCAGTACTTC
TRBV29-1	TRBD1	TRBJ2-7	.	CSVSRQGSSYEQYF	TGCAGCGTCAGCCGACAGGGTAGCTCCTACGAGCAGTACTTC
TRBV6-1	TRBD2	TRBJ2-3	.	CASSEAPVSSGTSTDTQYF	TGTGCCAGCAGTGAAGCGCCCGTATCTAGCGGGACTAGCACAGATACGCAGTATTTT
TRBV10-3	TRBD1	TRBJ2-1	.	CAISESAGTGVFNEQFF	TGTGCCATCAGTGAGTCGGCCGGGACAGGGGTTTTTAATGAGCAGTTCTTC
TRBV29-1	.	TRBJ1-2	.	CSVEDPGGNGYGYTF	TGCAGCGTTGAAGATCCAGGAGGGAACGGGTATGGCTACACCTTC
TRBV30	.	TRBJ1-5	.	CAWSRGADSNQPQHF	TGTGCCTGGAGTCGAGGAGCCGATAGCAATCAGCCCCAGCATTTT
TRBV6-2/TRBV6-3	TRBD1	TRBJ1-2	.	CASSAYRGTYGYTF	TGTGCCAGCAGTGCCTACAGGGGGACCTATGGCTACACCTTC
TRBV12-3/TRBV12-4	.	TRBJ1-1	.	CASSLSAEAFF	TGTGCCAGCAGTTTATCCGCTGAAGCTTTCTTT
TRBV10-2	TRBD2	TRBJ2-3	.	CASMGLAGEITQYF	TGCGCCAGCATGGGGCTAGCGGGAGAGATTACGCAGTATTTT
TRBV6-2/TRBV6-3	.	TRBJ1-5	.	CASSYLQGDQPQHF	TGTGCCAGCAGTTACTTGCAGGGCGATCAGCCCCAGCATTTT
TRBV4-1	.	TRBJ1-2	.	CASSPPGGGYGYTF	TGCGCCAGCAGCCCGCCAGGAGGAGGCTATGGCTACACCTTC
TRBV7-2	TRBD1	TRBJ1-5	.	CASSLPGTGDYSNQPQHF	TGTGCCAGCAGCTTACCAGGGACAGGGGACTATAGCAATCAGCCCCAGCATTTT
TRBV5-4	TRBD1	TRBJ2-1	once	CASSLEDRGRSEQFF	TGTGCCAGCAGCTTGGAGGACAGGGGGCGGAGTGAGCAGTTCTTC
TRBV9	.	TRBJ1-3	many	CASSVADRPYSGNTIYF	TGTGCCAGCAGCGTAGCTGACAGGCCTTACTCTGGAAACACCATATATTTT
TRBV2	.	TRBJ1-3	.	CASTVVSGNTIYF	TGTGCCAGCACGGTCGTCTCTGGAAACACCATATATTTT
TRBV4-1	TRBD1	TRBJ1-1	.	CASSSGQVNTEAFF	TGCGCCAGCAGCTCGGGACAGGTGAACACTGAAGCTTTCTTT
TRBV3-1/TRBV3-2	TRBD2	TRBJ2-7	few	CASSLWGGDEQYF	TGTGCCAGCAGCCTCTGGGGGGGAGACGAGCAGTACTTC
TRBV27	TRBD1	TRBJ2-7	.	CASSLDRDRQEQYF	TGTGCCAGCAGTTTAGACAGGGACAGGCAGGAGCAGTACTTC
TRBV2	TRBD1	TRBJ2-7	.	CAAVRTGSSYEQYF	TGTGCCGCAGTAAGGACAGGGAGTTCCTACGAGCAGTACTTC
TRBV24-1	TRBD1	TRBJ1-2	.	CATSDPGQGSGYGYTF	TGTGCCACCAGTGACCCGGGACAGGGATCGGGCTATGGCTACACCTTC
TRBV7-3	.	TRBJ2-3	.	CASSLESTDTQYF	TGTGCCAGCAGCTTAGAGAGCACAGATACGCAGTATTTT